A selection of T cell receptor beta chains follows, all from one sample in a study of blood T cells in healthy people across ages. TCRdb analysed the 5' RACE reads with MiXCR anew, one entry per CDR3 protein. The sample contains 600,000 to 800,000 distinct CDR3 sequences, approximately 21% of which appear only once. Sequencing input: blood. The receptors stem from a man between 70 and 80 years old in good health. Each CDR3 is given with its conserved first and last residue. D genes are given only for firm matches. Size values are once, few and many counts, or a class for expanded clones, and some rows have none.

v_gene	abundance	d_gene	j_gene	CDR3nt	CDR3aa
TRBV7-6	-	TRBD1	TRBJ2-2	TGTGCCAGCAGTCTCAAGGGGGCTAAGAACACCGGGGAGCTGTTTTTT	CASSLKGAKNTGELFF
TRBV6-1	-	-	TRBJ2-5	TGTGCCAGCAGTGAAGCAGCGACCCAGTACTTC	CASSEAATQYF
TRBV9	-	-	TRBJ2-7	TGTGCCAGCAGCGTAGGGACGTTTGCAGATTCCTACGAGCAGTACTTC	CASSVGTFADSYEQYF
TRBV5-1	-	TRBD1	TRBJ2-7	TGCGCCAGTGGACAGGAAGCCTACGAGCAGTACTTC	CASGQEAYEQYF
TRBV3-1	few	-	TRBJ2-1	TGTGCCAGCAGCCGCCCAGGGTATGAGCAGTTCTTC	CASSRPGYEQFF
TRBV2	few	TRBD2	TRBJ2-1	TGTGCCAGCGAACTAGCGGGAAACTACAATGAGCAGTTCTTC	CASELAGNYNEQFF
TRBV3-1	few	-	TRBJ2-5	TGTGCCAGCAGCCAGCACGGGGCACAAGGGGGGCAAGAGACCCAGTACTTC	CASSQHGAQGGQETQYF
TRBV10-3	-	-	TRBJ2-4	TGTGCCATCAGTGATGGACAGAGGATGGCCAAAAACATTCAGTACTTC	CAISDGQRMAKNIQYF
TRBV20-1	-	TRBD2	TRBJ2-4	TGCAGTGCTAGAGATAAGGCTAGCGGGGGACCTAAAAAGTACTTC	CSARDKASGGPKKYF
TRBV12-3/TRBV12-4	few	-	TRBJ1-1	TGTGCCAGCAGTTGGGACCTGAACACTGAAGCTTTCTTT	CASSWDLNTEAFF
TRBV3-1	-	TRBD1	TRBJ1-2	TGTGCCAGCAGCTTCGACAGGGAGTATGGCTACACCTTC	CASSFDREYGYTF
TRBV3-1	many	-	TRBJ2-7	TGTGCCAGCAGCCATCTAGGCTACGAGCAGTACTTC	CASSHLGYEQYF
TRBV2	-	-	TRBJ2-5	TGTGCCAGCAGTTATACCAGGGTTGGGTCTGCAGAGACCCAGTACTTC	CASSYTRVGSAETQYF
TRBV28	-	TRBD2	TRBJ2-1	TGTGCCACTTCAAAATTAGCGGGAGGGGCGAATGAGCAGTTCTTC	CATSKLAGGANEQFF
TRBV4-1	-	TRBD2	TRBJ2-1	TGCGCCAGCAGACGCCAAGCGGGGGGGCCGGGAGAGCAGTTCTTC	CASRRQAGGPGEQFF
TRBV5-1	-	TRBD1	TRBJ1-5	TGCGCCTGCAGCCGTGGGACAGATAGCAATCAGCCCCAGCATTTT	CACSRGTDSNQPQHF
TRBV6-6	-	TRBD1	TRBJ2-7	TGTGCCAGCAGACACCGGGACAGGGGCTACGAGCAGTACTTC	CASRHRDRGYEQYF
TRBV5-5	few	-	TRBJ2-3	TGTGCCAGCAGCTTGGAGTCTGGGGGTCGGGCAGATACGCAGTATTTT	CASSLESGGRADTQYF
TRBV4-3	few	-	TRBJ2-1	TGCGCCAGCAGCCAAGACAAAGCGGCCCTGGAGCAGTTCTTC	CASSQDKAALEQFF
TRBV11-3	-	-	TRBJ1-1	TGTGCCAGCAGCCCCCGGCCTTTGGGGGGGAACACTGAAGCTTTCTTT	CASSPRPLGGNTEAFF
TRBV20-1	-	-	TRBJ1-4	TGCAGTGCCCGGTCCGGGAGTAATGAAAAACTGTTTTTT	CSARSGSNEKLFF
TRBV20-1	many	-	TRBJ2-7	TGCAGTGCTAGAGTATCCTACGAGCAGTACTTC	CSARVSYEQYF
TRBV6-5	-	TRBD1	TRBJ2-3	TGTGCCAGCAGCCACCCCCGACAGGGACCAGATACGCAGTATTTT	CASSHPRQGPDTQYF
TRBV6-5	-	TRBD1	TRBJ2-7	TGTGCCAGCAGTTACAGCCCTCCGGGACAGGGGGCATACGAGCAGTACTTC	CASSYSPPGQGAYEQYF
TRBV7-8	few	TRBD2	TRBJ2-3	TGTGCCAGCAGCCCCAGGACTAGCGTCACAGATACGCAGTATTTT	CASSPRTSVTDTQYF
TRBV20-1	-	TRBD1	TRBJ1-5	TGCAGTGCTCTTAGATCGGACAGGGTAGACAATCAGCCCCAGCATTTT	CSALRSDRVDNQPQHF
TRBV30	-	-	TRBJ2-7	TGTGCCGGGAAGGGCTCCTACGAGCAGTACTTC	CAGKGSYEQYF
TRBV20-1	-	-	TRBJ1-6	TGCAGTGCTAGACTCCCAGTATCGGAAGGGGGGGTTTATTCACCCCTCCACTTT	CSARLPVSEGGVYSPLHF
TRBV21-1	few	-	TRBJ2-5	TGTGCCAGCAGCAAAGAGAGGCAAGAGACCCAGTACTTC	CASSKERQETQYF
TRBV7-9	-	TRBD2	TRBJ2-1	TGTGCCAGCAGCGCTCAGCTAGCGGCCTCCTACAATGAGCAGTTCTTC	CASSAQLAASYNEQFF
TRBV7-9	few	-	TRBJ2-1	TGTGCCAGCAGCTTATTGGACGGCTTTTACAATGAGCAGTTCTTC	CASSLLDGFYNEQFF
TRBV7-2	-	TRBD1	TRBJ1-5	TGTGCCAGCAGCTCTGACAGGGACGTCGGCAATCAGCCCCAGCATTTT	CASSSDRDVGNQPQHF
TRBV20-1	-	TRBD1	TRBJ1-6	TGCAGTGCTAGGACAGGGGGCGAAACACCCCTCCACTTT	CSARTGGETPLHF
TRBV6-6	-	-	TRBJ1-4	TGTGCCAGCAGTTACTCCAATCATGAAAAACTGTTTTTT	CASSYSNHEKLFF
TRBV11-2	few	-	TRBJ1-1	TGTGCCAGCAGCCAGACCCGCGCGAACACTGAAGCTTTCTTT	CASSQTRANTEAFF
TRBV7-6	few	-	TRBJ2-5	TGTGCCAGCAGCTTACAGGAGACCCAAGAGACCCAGTACTTC	CASSLQETQETQYF
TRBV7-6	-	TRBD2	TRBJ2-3	TGTGCCAGCAGCAAAGCGGGAGAGACAGATACGCAGTATTTT	CASSKAGETDTQYF